This T cell receptor beta chain was captured by sequencing in a study of T cells in Graves' hyperthyroidism and ophthalmopathy. Study-level points and caveats: Onset of ophthalmopathy came a median roughly 6.5 months after the model predicted it.

Diagnosis of hyperthyroidism was new in patients aged 18 to 65, and its duration was under 2 months. TCR beta CDR3 regions were amplified from RNA transcripts. First-round RT-PCR of the TCR CDR3 relied on the HTBI primer set. TCRdb used MiXCR to reprocess the multiplex PCR reads, holding one entry per CDR3 protein. Here the sample spans 300,000 to 350,000 distinct CDR3 sequences, roughly 15% being singletons. This clonotype was seen only once. The antigen remains unidentified. CDR3 length: 18 amino acids. Germline CDR1 is LGHDT and CDR2 is YNNKEL (reference sequence). The V end lost 1 base, the J end lost 5 bases, and 23 bases lay between the germline ends.

The receptor was isolated from a man aged 25 to 40 with Graves' hyperthyroidism. The chain is built from TRBV3-1 and TRBJ1-2, with D hard to call. Sequences were obtained from blood. CDR3 sequence (DNA): TGTGCCAGCAGCCAAGGTTGGAGACGGGGAAACGTTCGTTATGGCTACACCTTC. It specifies CASSQGWRRGNVRYGYTF.